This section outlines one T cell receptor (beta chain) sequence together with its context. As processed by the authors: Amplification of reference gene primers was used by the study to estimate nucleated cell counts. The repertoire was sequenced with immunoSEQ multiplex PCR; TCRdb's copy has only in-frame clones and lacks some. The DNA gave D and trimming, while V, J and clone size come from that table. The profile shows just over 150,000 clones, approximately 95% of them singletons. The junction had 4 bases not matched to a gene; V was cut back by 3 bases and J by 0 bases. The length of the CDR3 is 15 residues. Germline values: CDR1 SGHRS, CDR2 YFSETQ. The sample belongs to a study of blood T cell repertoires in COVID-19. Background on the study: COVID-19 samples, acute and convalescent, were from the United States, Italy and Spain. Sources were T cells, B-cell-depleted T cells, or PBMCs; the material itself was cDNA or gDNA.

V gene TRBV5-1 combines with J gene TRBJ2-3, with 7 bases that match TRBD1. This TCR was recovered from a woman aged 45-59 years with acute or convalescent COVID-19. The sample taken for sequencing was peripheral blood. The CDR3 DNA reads TGCGCCAGCAGCTCCGGGACAGCTAGCACAGATACGCAGTATTTT. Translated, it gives CASSSGTASTDTQYF.